These 27 T cell receptor beta chains were sequenced from one sample in a study of CD8 T cells in ankylosing spondylitis. Study-wide points: A TCR beta motif of fewer than ten highly homologous variants appeared characteristic of ankylosing spondylitis blood.

Their target antigens are unknown. One entry per CDR3 protein results from TCRdb running MiXCR on the 5' RACE reads. Counted here are 750,000 to 850,000 distinct CDR3 sequences, over 9.5% occurring once; the ten biggest clones make up about 0.5%. Sequencing was performed on blood, either unsorted or a sorted T cell fraction (not recorded which). The receptors originated from a male donor with ankylosing spondylitis.

This clonotype was seen more than once but under ten times. This sequence joins TRBV5-5 and TRBJ1-4, with D perhaps TRBD1 (6 bases). V lost 1 base, J lost 6 bases, and 13 bases lay in between. The germline V gene has CDR1 SGHKS and CDR2 YYEKEE (reference sequence). The CDR3 is 15 amino acids. The CDR3 is CASSLSARGYEKLFF. The DNA for the CDR3 is TGTGCCAGCAGCTTGTCGGCCAGGGGCTATGAAAAACTGTTTTTT.

V usage is TRBV7-2 and J usage is TRBJ2-1, with a tentative D call TRBD2 (6 bases). V was cut by 1 base and J by 3 bases, with 13 bases left in between. This CDR3 comprises 16 residues. Germline V CDR1 and CDR2: SGHTA, FQGNSA. The CDR3 is CASSLGHGRRYNEQFF. CDR3 nucleotides: TGTGCCAGCAGCTTAGGGCACGGGAGACGCTACAATGAGCAGTTCTTC.

This clonotype was picked up a small number of times. In DNA, the CDR3 is TGTGCCAGTGGAGGCGGGCGTGGGCTGGGAGGCTACACCTTC. Translated: CASGGGRGLGGYTF. The V call is TRBV6-1, the J call TRBJ1-2; D is undetermined. V was clipped by 9 bases and J by 8 bases, with 22 bases between them. CDR1 is MNHNS and CDR2 is SASEGT in the germline V gene. This CDR3 is built from 14 residues.

This sequence joins TRBV28 and TRBJ1-2; D is unresolved. CDR3 length: 14 residues. CDR1 is MDHEN and CDR2 is SYDVKM in the germline V gene. V was cut by 6 bases and J by 5 bases, with 16 bases left in between. CDR3 coding DNA: TGTGCCAGCAGCGAAGGACGGCGAGGGTATGGCTACACCTTC. This gives the protein CASSEGRRGYGYTF.

This clonotype turned up a few times. This chain connects TRBV10-3 to TRBJ1-4; D is unclear. This CDR3 spans 16 amino acids. Looked up from germline, CDR1 is ENHRY and CDR2 is SYGVKD. The germline V and J ends were trimmed by 2 bases and 0 bases, with 10 bases remaining between them. The CDR3, as DNA: TGTGCCATCAGTGAGACCCTGAAGCCAACTAATGAAAAACTGTTTTTT. Protein: CAISETLKPTNEKLFF.

The V gene is TRBV5-1, the J gene TRBJ2-7; D remains unclear. V was clipped by 3 bases and J by 4 bases, with 14 bases between them. CDR1 and CDR2 from the germline V gene are SGHRS and YFSETQ. The CDR3 sequence is 14 residues long. The CDR3 region is CASSSGPVFYEQYF. The CDR3 nucleotides are TGCGCCAGCAGCTCCGGACCTGTTTTTTACGAGCAGTACTTC.

This clonotype has just a few counts. The V call is TRBV27, the J call TRBJ1-2, with D maybe TRBD1 (6 bases). CDR1 MNHEY and CDR2 SMNVEV come from the germline V gene (reference sequence). The CDR3 is made up of 15 amino acids. V lost 0 bases and J 5 bases, leaving 13 bases between the germline ends. CDR3 amino acids: CASSLSPGAIYGYTF. Written as DNA, the CDR3 is TGTGCCAGCAGTTTATCGCCAGGGGCCATTTATGGCTACACCTTC.

The chain is built from TRBV11-2 and TRBJ2-2, with D hard to call. The CDR3 extends over 15 amino acids. V was clipped by 8 bases and J by 4 bases, with 17 bases between them. Per the germline V gene, CDR1 is SGHAT and CDR2 is FQNNGV. DNA of the CDR3: TGTGCCAGCCCCCCAGGAAGGGTATCCACCGGGGAGCTGTTTTTT. The encoded protein is CASPPGRVSTGELFF.

V usage is TRBV6-1 and J usage is TRBJ2-3; tentatively, D is TRBD2 (6 bases). The length of the CDR3 is 16 residues. CDR1 is MNHNS, CDR2 SASEGT, per germline. V was clipped by 8 bases and J by 1 base, with 19 bases between them. In DNA, the CDR3 is TGTGCCAGCCAAAACCTAGTGGGCGGGGGCACAGATACGCAGTATTTT. This gives the protein CASQNLVGGGTDTQYF.

This clonotype showed up many times. As DNA, the CDR3 is TGTGCCATCCGTCGGGGGGGCCAGGAGGACACAGATACGCAGTATTTT. This gives the protein CAIRRGGQEDTDTQYF. The genes are TRBV10-3 and TRBJ2-3, with 8 bases fitting TRBD2. The V gene end was trimmed by 8 bases and the J gene end by 2 bases; junction bases not matched to a gene: 12. The CDR3 is 16 amino acids. Germline V gene sequence: CDR1 ENHRY, CDR2 SYGVKD.

This clonotype was counted only a few times. V gene TRBV2 combines with J gene TRBJ2-5, with 8 bases fitting TRBD2. This CDR3 is 17 amino acids long. The trim removed 4 bases at V and 3 bases at J, leaving 13 bases unmatched. CDR1 is SNHLY, CDR2 FYNNEI, per germline. CDR3 loop: CASSGLAGSIWEETQYF. Here the CDR3 DNA reads TGTGCCAGCAGTGGGCTAGCGGGTTCAATATGGGAAGAGACCCAGTACTTC.

This clonotype was seen only a few times. The rearrangement joins TRBV6-5 to TRBJ2-7; D remains ambiguous. The CDR3 consists of 17 residues. The germline V gene encodes CDR1 MNHEY and CDR2 SVGAGI. Trimming took off 0 bases at V and 0 bases at J, with 15 bases between the two ends. The CDR3 coding sequence is TGTGCCAGCAGTTACTCAGGGTCGGGCTTAAGCTCCTACGAGCAGTACTTC. It is translated as CASSYSGSGLSSYEQYF.

This clonotype was seen many times. This rearrangement joins TRBV7-2 to TRBJ1-2, with D possibly matching TRBD1 (5 bases). The V gene's germline CDR1 is SGHTA and CDR2 FQGNSA. The CDR3 is 15 residues long. The V gene lost 3 bases and the J gene lost 4 bases, with 15 bases spanning the gap. The CDR3 sequence is CASSFTGTSLYGYTF. CDR3 sequence (DNA): TGTGCCAGCAGCTTCACCGGGACTTCACTCTATGGCTACACCTTC.

The J gene is TRBJ1-1, the V gene TRBV5-1; D not resolved. This CDR3 is built from 14 residues. Per the germline V gene, CDR1 is SGHRS and CDR2 is YFSETQ. V shed 2 bases and J shed 2 bases, with 10 bases lying between them. The CDR3 nucleotides read TGCGCCAGCAGCTTACTGCCTGATAACACTGAAGCTTTCTTT. Amino acid sequence: CASSLLPDNTEAFF. The entire variable domain, with the rest obtained from reference TRBV5-1 and TRBJ1-1, is as follows: KAGVTQTPRYLIKTRGQQVTLSCSPISGHRSVSWYQQTPGQGLQFLFEYFSETQRNKGNFPGRFSGRQFSNSRSEMNVSTLELGDSALYLCASSLLPDNTEAFFGQGTRLTVV.

The chain employs TRBV4-3 and TRBJ2-5; D perhaps matches TRBD2 (5 bases). V was pared by 0 bases and J by 5 bases, with 13 bases between. The CDR3 is made up of 15 amino acids. The germline V gene has CDR1 LGHNA and CDR2 YSLEER. The CDR3, as DNA: TGCGCCAGCAGCCAAGATCAGCGGATACGGGAGACCCAGTACTTC. Translation: CASSQDQRIRETQYF.

This clonotype was seen ten or more times. The chain employs TRBV11-2 and TRBJ2-3, with 9 positions matching TRBD2. CDR3 length: 12 amino acids. After removal of 3 bases from V and 15 bases from J, the junction contained 7 bases not matched to a gene. Germline V lookup: CDR1 SGHAT, CDR2 FQNNGV. CDR3 nucleotide sequence: TGTGCCAGCAGCTTCGGGGGACTAGCCTTTTATTTT. This encodes CASSFGGLAFYF.

This clonotype appeared a few times. The rearrangement links TRBV29-1 to TRBJ2-3; a possible D gene is TRBD1 (7 bases). Germline loops: CDR1 SQVTM, CDR2 ANQGSEA. The ends were cut back, 6 bases at V and 4 bases at J, with 20 bases in the middle. CDR3 length: 15 amino acids. In DNA form, the CDR3 reads TGCAGCGTCCGGGGGAGGCGGACAGGTCCAGATACGCAGTATTTT. Translation: CSVRGRRTGPDTQYF.

V and J are TRBV5-1 and TRBJ2-3; possibly TRBD1 or TRBD2 for D (6 bases each). This CDR3 region has 16 residues. V was cut by 0 bases and J by 4 bases, with 15 bases left in between. Germline lookup yields CDR1 SGHRS and CDR2 YFSETQ. In DNA, the CDR3 is TGCGCCAGCAGCTTGGGAGCGAGGGGGGCAGCAGATACGCAGTATTTT. Its protein product is CASSLGARGAADTQYF. The variable domain in full, with the rest retrieved from reference TRBV5-1 and TRBJ2-3, is KAGVTQTPRYLIKTRGQQVTLSCSPISGHRSVSWYQQTPGQGLQFLFEYFSETQRNKGNFPGRFSGRQFSNSRSEMNVSTLELGDSALYLCASSLGARGAADTQYFGPGTRLTVL.

In its sample, this clonotype was seen many times. This rearrangement joins TRBV25-1 to TRBJ1-6; 7 bases are a match to TRBD1. The CDR3 contains 14 residues. Unmatched junction bases numbered 11, after V lost 4 bases and J lost 14 bases. The germline V gene encodes CDR1 MGHDK and CDR2 SYGVNS. As DNA, the CDR3 is TGTGCCAGCAGTGTGACAGGGCGCGGGGCGACCCTCCACTTT. Its protein is CASSVTGRGATLHF.

This clonotype was counted ten times or more. The chain is built from TRBV7-2 and TRBJ2-1; D is undetermined. The CDR3 covers 13 residues. Germline CDR1 SGHTA, CDR2 FQGNSA. V lost 1 base to trimming and J lost 5 bases, with 6 bases between them. The CDR3 nucleotides read TGTGCCAGCAGCTTAGGACTCGACAATGAGCAGTTCTTC. It yields the protein CASSLGLDNEQFF.

This chain links TRBV12-3 or TRBV12-4 with TRBJ1-5; TRBD1 aligns across 9 bases. The CDR3 runs 14 residues. The J segment lost 7 bases and the V segment lost 6 bases, leaving 7 bases of the junction unmatched. The CDR3 loop is CASSLTGGRQPQHF. The CDR3 region has the DNA TGTGCCAGCAGCCTTACAGGGGGCCGGCAGCCCCAGCATTTT.

This clonotype was seen many times. CDR3 amino acids: CASSLEGQGVGEQFF. CDR3 DNA: TGCGCCAGCAGCTTGGAAGGACAGGGGGTAGGTGAGCAGTTCTTC. The chain has TRBV5-1 and TRBJ2-1, with 10 bases aligning to TRBD1. The CDR3 has 15 amino acids. Trimming at V came to 0 bases and at J to 9 bases, leaving 6 bases not matched to a gene. CDR1 is SGHRS and CDR2 is YFSETQ in the germline V gene.

Ten or more counts support this clonotype. The genes are TRBV20-1 and TRBJ2-5, with D perhaps matching TRBD2 (7 bases). This CDR3 is built from 17 residues. Per the germline V gene, CDR1 is DFQATT and CDR2 is SNEGSKA (reference sequence). V was shortened by 0 bases and J by 5 bases, with 22 bases between the two germline ends. CDR3 amino acids: CSARDLRGGGDSETQYF. The CDR3 region has the DNA TGCAGTGCTAGAGATTTGAGGGGGGGCGGGGATTCCGAGACCCAGTACTTC.

The chain joins TRBV6-2 or TRBV6-3 to TRBJ2-5; 7 nucleotides align to TRBD2. CDR3 size: 13 residues. Per the germline V gene, CDR1 is MNHEY and CDR2 is SVGEGT. J gave up 5 bases and V 7 bases, and 7 bases lay outside the gene matches. CDR3 amino acids: CASKTLGGETQYF. The CDR3 bases are TGTGCCAGCAAGACACTGGGAGGGGAGACCCAGTACTTC.

This rearrangement joins TRBV20-1 to TRBJ2-7, with D possibly TRBD2 on 6 matching bases. Germline CDR1 is DFQATT and CDR2 is SNEGSKA (reference sequence). The V end lost 3 bases, the J end lost 4 bases, and 19 bases lay between the germline ends. The CDR3 runs to 15 residues. CDR3 amino acids: CSARSGVVGRYEQYF. DNA for the CDR3: TGCAGTGCTAGGTCGGGAGTCGTTGGCAGGTACGAGCAGTACTTC.

The rearrangement uses TRBV7-2 and TRBJ2-5; TRBD1 agrees at 7 bases. In germline, CDR1 is SGHTA, CDR2 FQGNSA. J gave up 2 bases and V 5 bases, and 5 bases lay outside the gene matches. The CDR3 is made up of 14 amino acids. The DNA for the CDR3 is TGTGCCAGCAGCCGATACAGGGGACAAGAGACCCAGTACTTC. Encoded protein: CASSRYRGQETQYF.

This clonotype has more than one count but fewer than ten. This chain links TRBV20-1 with TRBJ1-2; no definite D call. The CDR3 contains 12 residues. Germline V gene sequence: CDR1 DFQATT, CDR2 SNEGSKA (reference sequence). V dropped 2 bases and J dropped 6 bases, with 10 bases sitting between them. The DNA of the CDR3 is TGCAGTGCTAGAAAAGGGTCGCATGGCTACACCTTC. As protein: CSARKGSHGYTF.